This entry describes one TCR beta chain. A few counts support this clonotype. No antigen is known for it. Base quality data are lacking; no much larger clone is found one base away. The data were obtained in a study of T-cell reconstitution after alpha-beta-depleted transplantation in children (dated by TCRdb to the mid-2010s). Background for the entire study: Using TCR repertoire profiling, the study followed T-cell immune reconstitution in a quantitative way in children after TCRalphabeta/CD19-depleted allogeneic hematopoietic cell transplantation.

CDR3 length: 17 amino acids, cysteine to phenylalanine. Only CDR3 DNA is held: 51 bases, read in frame from base 1. Relative to germline, V is missing 2 bases and J is missing 0 bases, with 8 bases of the junction outside any gene match. Library construction relied on PCR. Sequencing used an Illumina HiSeq 2500. To normalize quantification of the TCRbeta repertoire, the TCR libraries were built with molecular barcoding that relied on unique molecular identifiers. Using fastp at Q25 and MiXCR, TCRdb reprocessed the public reads and kept productive beta chains. Duplicate CDR3 protein sequences are folded into a single record with the most common DNA and genes. The table for this sample lists hundreds of thousands of distinct CDR3 sequences; approximately 17% of them were counted only once. Together, the top ten hold approximately 1% of the sample.

The source is a human donor who donated a stem cell graft to a child with acute myeloid leukemia. The sequence joins TRBV12-3 or TRBV12-4 to TRBJ2-5, with 8 bases in between that match TRBD2. This material consisted of PBMCs from the stem cell graft donor, taken from the stem cell graft. The CDR3 region reads CASSLRGSGGNQETQYF. The DNA sequence is as follows: TGTGCCAGCAGTTTAAGGGGGAGCGGGGGCAACCAAGAGACCCAGTACTTC.